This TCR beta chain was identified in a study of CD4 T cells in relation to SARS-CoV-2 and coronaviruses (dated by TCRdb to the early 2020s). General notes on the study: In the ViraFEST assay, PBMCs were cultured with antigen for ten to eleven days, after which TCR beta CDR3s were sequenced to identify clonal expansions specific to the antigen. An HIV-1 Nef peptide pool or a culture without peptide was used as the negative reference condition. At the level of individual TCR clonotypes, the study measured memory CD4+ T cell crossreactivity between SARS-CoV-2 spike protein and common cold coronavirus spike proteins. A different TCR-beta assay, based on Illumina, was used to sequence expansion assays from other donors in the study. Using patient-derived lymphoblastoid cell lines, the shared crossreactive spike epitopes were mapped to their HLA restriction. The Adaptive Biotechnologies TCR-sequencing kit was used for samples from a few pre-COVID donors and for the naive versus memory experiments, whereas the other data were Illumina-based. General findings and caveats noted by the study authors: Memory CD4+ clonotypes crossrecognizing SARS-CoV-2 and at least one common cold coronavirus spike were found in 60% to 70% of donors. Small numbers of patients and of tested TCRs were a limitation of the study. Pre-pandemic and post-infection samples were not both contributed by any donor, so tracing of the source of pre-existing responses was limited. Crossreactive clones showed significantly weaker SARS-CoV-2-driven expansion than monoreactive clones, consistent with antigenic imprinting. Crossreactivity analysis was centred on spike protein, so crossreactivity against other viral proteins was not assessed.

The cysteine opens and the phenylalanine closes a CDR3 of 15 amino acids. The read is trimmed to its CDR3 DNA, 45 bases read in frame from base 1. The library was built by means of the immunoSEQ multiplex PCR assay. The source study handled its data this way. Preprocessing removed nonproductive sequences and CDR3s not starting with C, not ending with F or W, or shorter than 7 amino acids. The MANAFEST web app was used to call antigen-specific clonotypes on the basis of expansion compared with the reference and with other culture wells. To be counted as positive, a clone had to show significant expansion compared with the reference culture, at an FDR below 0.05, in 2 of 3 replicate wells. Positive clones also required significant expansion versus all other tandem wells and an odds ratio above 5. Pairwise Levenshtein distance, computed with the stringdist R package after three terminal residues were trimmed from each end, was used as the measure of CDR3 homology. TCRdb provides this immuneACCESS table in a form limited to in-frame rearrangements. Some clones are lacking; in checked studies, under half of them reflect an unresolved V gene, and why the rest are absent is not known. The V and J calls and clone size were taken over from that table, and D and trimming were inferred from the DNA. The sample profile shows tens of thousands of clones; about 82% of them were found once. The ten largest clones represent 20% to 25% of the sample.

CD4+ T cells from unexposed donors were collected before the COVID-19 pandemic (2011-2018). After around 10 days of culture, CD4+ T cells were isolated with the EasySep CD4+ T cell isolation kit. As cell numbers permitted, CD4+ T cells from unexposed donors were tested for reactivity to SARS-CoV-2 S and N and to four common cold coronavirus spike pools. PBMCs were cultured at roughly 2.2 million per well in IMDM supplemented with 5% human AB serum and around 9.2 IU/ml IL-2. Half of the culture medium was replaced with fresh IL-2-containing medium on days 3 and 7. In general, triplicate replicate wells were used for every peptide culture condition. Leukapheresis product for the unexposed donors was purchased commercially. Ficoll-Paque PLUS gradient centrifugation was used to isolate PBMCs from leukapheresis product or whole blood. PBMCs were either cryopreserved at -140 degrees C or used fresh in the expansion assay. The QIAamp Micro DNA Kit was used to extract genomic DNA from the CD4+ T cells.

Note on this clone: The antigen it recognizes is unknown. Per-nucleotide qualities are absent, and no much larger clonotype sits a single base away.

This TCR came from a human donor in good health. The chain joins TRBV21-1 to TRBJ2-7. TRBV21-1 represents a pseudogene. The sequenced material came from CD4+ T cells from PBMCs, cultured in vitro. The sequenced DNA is TGTGCCAGCAGCAAAGATACGAGCAGTCCCTACGAGCAGTACTTC. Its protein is CASSKDTSSPYEQYF.